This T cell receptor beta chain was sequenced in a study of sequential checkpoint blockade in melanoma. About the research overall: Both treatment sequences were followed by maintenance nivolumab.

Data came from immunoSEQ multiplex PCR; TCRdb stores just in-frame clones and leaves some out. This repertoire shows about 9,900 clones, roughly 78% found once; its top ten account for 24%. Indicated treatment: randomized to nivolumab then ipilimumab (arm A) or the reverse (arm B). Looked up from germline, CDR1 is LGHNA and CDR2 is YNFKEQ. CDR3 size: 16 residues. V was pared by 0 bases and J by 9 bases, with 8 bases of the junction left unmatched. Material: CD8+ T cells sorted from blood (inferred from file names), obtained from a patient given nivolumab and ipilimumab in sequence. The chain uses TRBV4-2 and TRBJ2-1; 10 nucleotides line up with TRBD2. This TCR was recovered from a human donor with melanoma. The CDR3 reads CASSQEIAGGSFEQFF. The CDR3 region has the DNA TGTGCCAGCAGCCAAGAAATAGCGGGAGGTTCTTTTGAGCAGTTCTTC.